This entry lists 23 T cell receptor beta chains sequenced from one sample in a study of blood T cell repertoires in COVID-19. The method was immunoSEQ multiplex PCR; TCRdb's version includes in-frame clones alone and lacks a portion of them. This table holds about 480,000 clones, roughly 87% found once. Material: peripheral blood. Receptor source: a man aged 18 to 35 with COVID-19, enrolled during active disease.

DNA of the CDR3: TGTGCCAGCAGCCCCCGACAGGGTAACAATGAGCAGTTCTTC. Residues: CASSPRQGNNEQFF. The chain links TRBV7-6 to TRBJ2-1; 7 nucleotides line up with TRBD1. The germline V gene encodes CDR1 SGHVS and CDR2 FNYEAQ. The V segment lost 5 bases and the J segment 5 bases; nucleotides outside the gene matches: 6. The CDR3 is 14 residues long.

The V gene is TRBV29-1, the J gene TRBJ2-7; D not resolved. Germline V CDR1 and CDR2: SQVTM, ANQGSEA. CDR3 size: 11 residues. V dropped 0 bases and J dropped 7 bases, with 7 bases sitting between them. The CDR3 sequence: CSVEDLREQYF. In nucleotides, the CDR3 is TGCAGCGTTGAAGACCTACGGGAGCAGTACTTC.

This chain joins TRBV27 and TRBJ1-6; TRBD1 agrees at 8 bases. V lost 4 bases to trimming and J lost 7 bases; unmatched junction nucleotides: 6. CDR1 and CDR2 (germline): MNHEY, SMNVEV (reference sequence). This CDR3 region has 15 residues. CDR3 amino acids: CASSSSTGGNSPLHF. The CDR3 DNA reads as TGTGCCAGCAGTTCATCAACAGGGGGAAATTCACCCCTCCACTTT.

This clone was found a few times. This chain joins TRBV2 and TRBJ2-7; possible D gene TRBD2, 5 bases. The CDR3 has 14 amino acids. Germline CDR1 reads SNHLY; CDR2 reads FYNNEI. The V and J ends lost 3 bases and 6 bases respectively, with 15 bases between them. CDR3 residues: CASSDLTAGTEQYF. In nucleotides, the CDR3 is TGTGCCAGCAGTGATTTAACGGCGGGCACCGAGCAGTACTTC.

The genes are TRBV19 and TRBJ1-5; a weak D match, TRBD1 (5 bases). Germline values: CDR1 LNHDA, CDR2 SQIVND (reference sequence). Trimming stripped 8 bases from V and 2 bases from J, with 13 bases between. This CDR3 has 14 residues. CDR3 DNA sequence: TGTGCCAGTGCAGGGTGGAATGGCAATCAGCCCCAGCATTTT. As protein: CASAGWNGNQPQHF.

In nucleotides, the CDR3 is TGCGCCAGCAGCTTGGCCGCGGCAGGGGGTACAGATACGCAGTATTTT. Translation gives CASSLAAAGGTDTQYF. J is TRBJ2-3 and V is TRBV5-1; TRBD1 matches at 7 bases. J gave up 3 bases and V 0 bases, and 7 bases lay outside the gene matches. Germline CDR1 is SGHRS and CDR2 is YFSETQ. This CDR3 has 16 residues.

The genes are TRBV12-5 and TRBJ2-3, with D maybe TRBD1 (5 bases). CDR3 length: 16 residues. Germline-derived CDR1 and CDR2 are LGHNT and FRNRAP. Trimming cost V 0 bases and J 0 bases, with 10 bases left between them. Written as DNA, the CDR3 is TGTGCTAGTGGTTTGGTACTTGGGGCGAGCACAGATACGCAGTATTTT. Its protein product is CASGLVLGASTDTQYF.

This clone was seen once. The J gene is TRBJ2-3, the V gene TRBV7-3; TRBD2 agrees at 8 bases. V lost 3 bases, J lost 2 bases, and 4 bases stayed unmatched. The CDR3 length is 15 residues. Germline V CDR1 and CDR2: SGHTA, FQGTGA. CDR3: CASSLASGPTDTQYF. The DNA for the CDR3 is TGTGCCAGCAGCTTGGCTAGCGGGCCCACAGATACGCAGTATTTT. The variable domain in full, completed from reference TRBV7-3 and TRBJ2-3, reads GAGVSQTPSNKVTEKGKYVELRCDPISGHTALYWYRQSLGQGPEFLIYFQGTGAADDSGLPNDRFFAVRPEGSVSTLKIQRTERGDSAVYLCASSLASGPTDTQYFGPGTRLTVL.

This chain uses TRBV5-5 with TRBJ2-7; tentative D call: TRBD2 (5 bases). The germline CDR1 and CDR2 sequences are SGHKS and YYEKEE (reference sequence). This CDR3 contains 16 residues. V was trimmed by 4 bases and J by 2 bases, leaving 19 bases between them. CDR3 sequence (DNA): TGTGCCAGCAGCCCCCGGGTGAGGGTTTTAGCCTACGAGCAGTACTTC. It translates to CASSPRVRVLAYEQYF.

V is TRBV19 and J is TRBJ1-1, with 7 bases that match TRBD1. The CDR3 runs to 13 residues. Germline CDR1 and CDR2: LNHDA and SQIVND (reference sequence). The V and J ends lost 5 bases and 3 bases, in that order; junction bases with no gene match: 3. This chain's CDR3 is CASSWDSDTEAFF. For the CDR3, the DNA is TGTGCCAGTAGTTGGGACAGCGACACTGAAGCTTTCTTT. The whole variable domain, remainder taken from reference TRBV19 and TRBJ1-1, is DGGITQSPKYLFRKEGQNVTLSCEQNLNHDAMYWYRQDPGQGLRLIYYSQIVNDFQKGDIAEGYSVSREKKESFPLTVTSAQKNPTAFYLCASSWDSDTEAFFGQGTRLTVV.

The genes are TRBV14 and TRBJ2-5, with TRBD2 identical over 7 bases. The CDR3 extends over 16 amino acids. Germline V lookup: CDR1 SGHDN, CDR2 FVKESK. With 4 bases clipped from V and 5 bases from J, the junction kept 13 bases outside the gene matches. The CDR3 coding sequence is TGTGCCAGCAGCCTGGGACTATCCAGCGGGGCGGAGACCCAGTACTTC. This encodes CASSLGLSSGAETQYF.

This clone has just one count. The genes are TRBV30 and TRBJ2-5; 9 bases align to TRBD1. The V segment lost 3 bases and the J segment 3 bases; nucleotides outside the gene matches: 8. This CDR3 contains 15 residues. CDR1 is GTSNPN, CDR2 SVGIG, per germline (reference sequence). CDR3 DNA sequence: TGTGCCTGGAGATACCGGACAGGGGAAAAAGAGACCCAGTACTTC. It codes for CAWRYRTGEKETQYF.

The chain employs TRBV16 and TRBJ1-2; D is possibly TRBD1 (6 bases). Germline-derived CDR1 and CDR2 are KGHSY and FQNENV. Trimming removed 2 bases at V and 8 bases at J, with 15 bases between. The CDR3 is made up of 14 amino acids. DNA of the CDR3: TGTGCCAGCAGCCAAGCGAATGGACAGAACGGCTACACCTTC. The encoded protein is CASSQANGQNGYTF.

The chain links TRBV5-1 to TRBJ2-3; D gene ambiguous. CDR1 is SGHRS, CDR2 YFSETQ, per germline. The CDR3 extends over 18 amino acids. V lost 0 bases to trimming and J lost 2 bases, with 19 bases between them. CDR3 nucleotides: TGCGCCAGCAGCTTGGACAGAAGGTCGCCTAACCCCACAGATACGCAGTATTTT. It yields the protein CASSLDRRSPNPTDTQYF. Supplemented by reference TRBV5-1 and TRBJ2-3, the full variable domain reads KAGVTQTPRYLIKTRGQQVTLSCSPISGHRSVSWYQQTPGQGLQFLFEYFSETQRNKGNFPGRFSGRQFSNSRSEMNVSTLELGDSALYLCASSLDRRSPNPTDTQYFGPGTRLTVL.

The chain combines TRBV24-1 with TRBJ1-2; 8 bases agree with TRBD1. The junction had 6 bases not matched to a gene; V was cut back by 4 bases and J by 0 bases. Germline lookup yields CDR1 KGHDR and CDR2 SFDVKD. CDR3 length equals 16 residues. CDR3 bases: TGTGCCACCAGTGACCCAGGACAGGGAGCTAACTATGGCTACACCTTC. Protein product: CATSDPGQGANYGYTF.

J is TRBJ2-7 and V is TRBV6-2 or TRBV6-3, with D possibly TRBD2 on 6 matching bases. The CDR3 totals 15 residues. V gave up 2 bases and J gave up 2 bases, with 13 bases separating them. Germline-derived CDR1 and CDR2 are MNHEY and SVGEGT. The CDR3 region has the DNA TGTGCCAGCAGTTACGGTGGGACTGGGGCCTACGAGCAGTACTTC. Its protein product is CASSYGGTGAYEQYF.

The rearrangement uses TRBV21-1 and TRBJ1-1; whether TRBD1, the table's D call, matches the DNA was not checked. TRBV21-1 is a pseudogene locus. This CDR3 has 13 amino acids. In DNA, the CDR3 is TGTGCCATCTGGGATGACAGTCCCAGGGATGCTTTCTTT. This gives the protein CAIWDDSPRDAFF.

The rearrangement links TRBV19 to TRBJ2-2; 7 bases match TRBD2. J gave up 4 bases and V 7 bases, and 6 bases lay outside the gene matches. Germline V CDR1 and CDR2: LNHDA, SQIVND (reference sequence). The CDR3 loop spans 14 amino acids. The CDR3 sequence is CASNPGGGTGELFF. CDR3 sequence (DNA): TGTGCCAGTAACCCCGGCGGGGGCACCGGGGAGCTGTTTTTT.

The chain joins TRBV11-2 to TRBJ2-3; 10 bases are shared with TRBD2. The CDR3 contains 16 residues. Germline CDR1 reads SGHAT; CDR2 reads FQNNGV. V gave up 2 bases and J gave up 5 bases; unmatched junction bases: 7. CDR3 protein: CASSLSSGRAVDTQYF. The CDR3 DNA follows: TGTGCCAGCAGCTTATCCAGCGGGAGGGCCGTAGATACGCAGTATTTT.

The rearrangement joins TRBV5-6 to TRBJ2-2, with a weak D call TRBD1 (6 bases). This CDR3 has 14 residues. The ends were cut back, 4 bases at V and 1 base at J, with 8 bases in the middle. Germline lookup yields CDR1 SGHDT and CDR2 YYEEEE. Here the CDR3 reads CASSPGQNTGELFF. The CDR3 DNA is TGTGCCAGCAGCCCGGGACAGAACACCGGGGAGCTGTTTTTT.

About this clone: The same CDR3 also results from other DNA sequences found in this sample. V gene TRBV18 combines with J gene TRBJ2-7, with TRBD1 as a possible D gene (5 bases). This CDR3 contains 13 residues. Trimming pared 1 base from V and 3 bases from J, leaving 7 bases between. Germline CDR1 is KGHSH and CDR2 is LQKENI. The CDR3: CASSPRDSYEQYF. As DNA, the CDR3 is TGTGCCAGCTCACCACGTGACAGCTACGAGCAGTACTTC.

The chain recombines TRBV9 with TRBJ2-1; maybe TRBD2 (5 bases). The CDR3 is 15 residues long. Germline V CDR1 and CDR2: SGDLS, YYNGEE. V lost 0 bases to trimming and J lost 4 bases, with 11 bases between them. This CDR3 reads CASSVDSVGYNEQFF. As DNA, the CDR3 is TGTGCCAGCAGCGTAGATAGCGTAGGGTACAATGAGCAGTTCTTC.

The chain has TRBV7-9 and TRBJ1-2, with D possibly being TRBD1 (6 bases). The germline V gene has CDR1 SEHNR and CDR2 FQNEAQ (reference sequence). With 2 bases removed from V and 6 bases from J, the gap between germline ends came to 10 bases. This CDR3 contains 13 residues. The CDR3 reads CASSLSGADGYTF. The CDR3 DNA follows: TGTGCCAGCAGCTTATCAGGGGCCGATGGCTACACCTTC.